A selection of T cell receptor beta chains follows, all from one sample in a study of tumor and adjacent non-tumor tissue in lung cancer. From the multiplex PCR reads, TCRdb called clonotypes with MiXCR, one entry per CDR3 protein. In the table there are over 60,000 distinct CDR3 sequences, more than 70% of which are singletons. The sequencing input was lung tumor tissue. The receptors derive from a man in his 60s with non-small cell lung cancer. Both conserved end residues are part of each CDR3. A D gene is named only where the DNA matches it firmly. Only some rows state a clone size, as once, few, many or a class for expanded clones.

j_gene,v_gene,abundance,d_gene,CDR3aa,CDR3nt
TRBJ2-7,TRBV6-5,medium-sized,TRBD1,CASRPDRGRQFYEQYF,TGTGCCAGCAGGCCTGACAGGGGCCGACAATTCTACGAGCAGTACTTC
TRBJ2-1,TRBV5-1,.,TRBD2,CASSRRRGGPYNEQFF,TGCGCCAGCAGCCGCCGACGGGGGGGGCCCTACAATGAGCAGTTCTTC
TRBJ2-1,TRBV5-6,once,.,CASSLVQGGLSIQFF,TGTGCCAGCAGCTTGGTGCAGGGAGGCTTAAGCATTCAGTTCTTC
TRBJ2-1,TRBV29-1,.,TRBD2,CSVDSGSSYNKQFF,TGCAGTGTGGATAGCGGGAGCTCCTACAATAAGCAGTTCTTC
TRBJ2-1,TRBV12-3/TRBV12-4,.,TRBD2,CARSFKTSSRSYGNEQFF,TGTGCCAGAAGTTTCAAGACTAGCAGTCGGAGTTACGGCAATGAGCAGTTCTTC
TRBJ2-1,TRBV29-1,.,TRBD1,CSVEGDRVSYHEQFF,TGTAGCGTTGAGGGGGACAGAGTTTCCTACCATGAGCAGTTCTTC
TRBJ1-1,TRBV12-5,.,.,CASGLGARASTEAFF,TGTGCTAGTGGTTTGGGGGCAAGGGCGAGCACTGAAGCTTTCTTT
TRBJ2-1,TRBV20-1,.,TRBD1,CSARPGQCLYNEQFF,TGCAGTGCTCGACCGGGACAGTGTCTTTACAATGAGCAGTTCTTC
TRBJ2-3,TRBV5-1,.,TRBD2,CAGSSGLAGAADTQYF,TGCGCCGGCAGCTCGGGACTAGCGGGAGCCGCAGATACGCAGTATTTT
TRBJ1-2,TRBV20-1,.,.,CSARTEAKYSYTF,TGCAGTGCTAGAACAGAGGCTAAGTATAGCTACACCTTC
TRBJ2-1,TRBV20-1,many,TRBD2,CSAVSSGPSSYNEQFF,TGCAGTGCGGTTTCTAGCGGGCCCAGCTCCTACAATGAGCAGTTCTTC
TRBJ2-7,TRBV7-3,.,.,CASSPGRGHEQYF,TGTGCCAGCAGCCCCGGCAGGGGACACGAGCAGTACTTC
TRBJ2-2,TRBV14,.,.,CAIRKNTGELFF,TGTGCCATCCGAAAAAACACCGGGGAGCTGTTTTTT
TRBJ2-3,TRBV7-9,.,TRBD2,CVSSSGLAGSADTQYF,TGTGTCAGCAGCTCAGGACTAGCTGGGAGCGCAGATACGCAGTATTTT
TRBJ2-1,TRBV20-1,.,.,CSVRAGGSKQFF,TGCAGTGTTAGGGCCGGAGGGAGTAAGCAGTTCTTC
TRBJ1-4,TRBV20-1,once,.,CSARSNSGEKLLF,TGCAGTGCCAGGTCAAACTCGGGGGAAAAACTGTTATTT
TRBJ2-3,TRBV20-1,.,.,CSAERTSTDTQYF,TGCAGTGCTGAGCGAACAAGCACAGATACGCAGTATTTC
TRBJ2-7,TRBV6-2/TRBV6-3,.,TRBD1,CTSIEPGQGHEQYF,TGTACCAGCATAGAGCCGGGACAGGGCCACGAGCAATACTTC
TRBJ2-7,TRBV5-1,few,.,CASRKVYEQYF,TGCGCCAGCAGGAAGGTCTACGAGCAGTACTTC
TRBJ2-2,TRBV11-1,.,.,CASSHTCGTEELFF,TGTGCCAGCAGCCATACTTGTGGCACCGAGGAGCTGTTTTTT
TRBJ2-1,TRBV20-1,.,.,CSETGTLNNKQFF,TGCAGTGAGACGGGAACACTAAACAATAAGCAGTTCTTC
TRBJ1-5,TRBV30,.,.,CACNRGGVYRSQPQQF,TGTGCCTGCAATCGGGGTGGGGTTTATCGCAGTCAGCCCCAGCAGTTT
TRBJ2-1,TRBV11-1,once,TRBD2,CASSYLAGTYSELFF,TGTGCCAGCAGCTACCTAGCGGGAACCTACAGTGAGCTGTTCTTC
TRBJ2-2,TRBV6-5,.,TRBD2,CASRRGGDTEELFF,TGTGCCAGCAGACGGGGGGGAGACACCGAGGAGTTGTTTTTT
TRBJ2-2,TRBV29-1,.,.,CSAEGDNTGKLFF,TGCAGCGCGGAGGGGGATAACACCGGGAAACTGTTTTTT
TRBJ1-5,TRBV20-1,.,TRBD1,CSASGTGGCHPQHF,TGCAGTGCCTCGGGTACAGGGGGCTGTCATCCCCAGCATTTT
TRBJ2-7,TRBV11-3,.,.,CASSLDHGYQQYF,TGTGCCAGCAGCTTAGATCACGGCTACCAGCAGTACTTC
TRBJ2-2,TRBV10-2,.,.,CASRGTGTGELFF,TGCGCCAGCAGAGGTACGGGCACCGGGGAGTTGTTTTTT
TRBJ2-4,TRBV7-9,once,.,CASSRTGGMAKNIQYF,TGTGCCAGCAGCCGCACTGGGGGCATGGCCAAAAACATTCAGTACTTC
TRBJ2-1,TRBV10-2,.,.,CASIGGEQTYNEYFF,TGCGCCAGCATAGGAGGGGAACAGACCTACAATGAGTACTTCTTC
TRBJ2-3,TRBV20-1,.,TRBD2,CSAPVPGLGNTDTQYF,TGCAGTGCTCCCGTCCCAGGACTAGGAAACACAGATACGCAGTATTTT
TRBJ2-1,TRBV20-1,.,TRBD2,CSAAPGLARGVEQFF,TGCAGTGCGGCCCCAGGACTAGCGAGGGGAGTTGAGCAGTTCTTC
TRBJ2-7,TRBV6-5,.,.,CASSYERKPYEQYF,TGTGCAAGCAGTTACGAACGGAAACCCTACGAGCAGTACTTC
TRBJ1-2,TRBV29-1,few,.,CSVAAGGGYTF,TGCAGCGTTGCTGCGGGGGGAGGCTACACCTTC
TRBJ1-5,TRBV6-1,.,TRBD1,CASSERDRVQSQHF,TGTGCCAGTAGTGAGCGGGACAGGGTTCAGTCCCAGCATTTT
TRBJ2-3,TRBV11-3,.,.,CASSLGPANSTDMQYF,TGTGCCAGCAGCCTTGGACCAGCGAATAGCACAGATATGCAGTATTTT
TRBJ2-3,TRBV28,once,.,CAISFVSGTDTQYF,TGTGCCATCAGCTTCGTTTCGGGCACAGATACGCAGTATTTT
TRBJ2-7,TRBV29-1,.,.,CSVAGQQREYKQYF,TGCAGCGTTGCGGGACAACAGCGCGAGTACAAGCAGTACTTC
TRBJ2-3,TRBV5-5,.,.,CANRRWGERPDTQYF,TGTGCCAACAGACGGTGGGGGGAGCGGCCAGATACGCAGTATTTT
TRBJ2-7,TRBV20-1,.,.,CGARDAGNPYEQYF,TGCGGTGCTAGAGACGCGGGGAACCCTTACGAGCAGTACTTC
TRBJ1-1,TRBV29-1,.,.,CNIGIAIGNTEASF,TGCAACATTGGTATAGCCATCGGGAACACTGAAGCTTCCTTT
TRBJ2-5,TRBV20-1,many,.,CSALVGGALQETQYF,TGCAGTGCCTTAGTGGGCGGGGCACTACAAGAGACCCAGTACTTC
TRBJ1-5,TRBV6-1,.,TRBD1,CASRPTWDSNQPQNF,TGTGCCAGCCGCCCGACCTGGGACAGTAATCAGCCCCAGAATTTT
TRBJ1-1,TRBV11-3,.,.,CASSLGRDGTEAFF,TGTGCCAGCAGCTTAGGAAGGGATGGCACTGAAGCTTTCTTT
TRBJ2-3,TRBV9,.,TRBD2,CAGSAGLAGGPMYTQYF,TGTGCCGGCAGCGCAGGACTAGCGGGAGGGCCTATGTATACGCAGTATTTT
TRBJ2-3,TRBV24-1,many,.,CATSEMTGPTDTQYF,TGTGCCACCAGTGAGATGACAGGCCCGACAGATACGCAGTATTTT
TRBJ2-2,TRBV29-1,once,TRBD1,CSVTGTGGFTGELFF,TGCAGCGTTACCGGGACAGGGGGTTTTACAGGGGAGCTGTTTTTT
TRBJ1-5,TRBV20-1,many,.,CSARDGGSNQPQHF,TGCAGTGCTAGAGATGGCGGAAGCAATCAGCCCCAGCATTTT
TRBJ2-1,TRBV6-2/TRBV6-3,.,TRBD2,CASKERGRSNEQFF,TGTGCCAGCAAGGAGCGGGGGCGAAGCAATGAGCAATTCTTC
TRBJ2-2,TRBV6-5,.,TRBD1,CASSFLMVAGGTGELFF,TGTGCCAGCAGTTTTTTGATGGTAGCAGGGGGAACCGGGGAGCTGTTTTTT
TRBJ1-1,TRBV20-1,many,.,CSAMPVEGAVNTEAFF,TGCAGTGCAATGCCAGTCGAGGGTGCCGTGAACACTGAAGCTTTCTTT
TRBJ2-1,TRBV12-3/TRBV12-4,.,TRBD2,CASSFGGRAHGQFF,TGTGCCAGCAGTTTTGGCGGGAGAGCTCATGGGCAGTTCTTC
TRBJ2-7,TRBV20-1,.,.,CSARKGLGGGQEQYF,TGCAGTGCTAGAAAAGGACTAGGGGGAGGACAAGAACAGTACTTC
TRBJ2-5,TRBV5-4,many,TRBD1,CASSLAPSPGQSQETQYF,TGTGCCAGCAGCTTGGCGCCGAGCCCGGGACAGTCCCAAGAGACCCAGTACTTC
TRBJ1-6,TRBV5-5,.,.,CASSPIPRQWASNSPLHF,TGTGCCAGCAGCCCTATACCGAGACAGTGGGCGAGTAATTCACCCCTCCACTTT
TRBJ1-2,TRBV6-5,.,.,CASSYSKGSSHGYTF,TGTGCCAGCAGTTACTCAAAGGGATCAAGCCATGGCTACACGTTC
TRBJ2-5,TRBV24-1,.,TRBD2,CAIRAGGLGTQYF,TGTGCCATTAGAGCGGGAGGTCTGGGGACCCAGTACTTC
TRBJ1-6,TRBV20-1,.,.,CSARAELYNSPFHF,TGCAGTGCTAGAGCCGAGCTCTATAATTCACCCTTCCACTTT